This TCR beta chain was documented in a study of blood T cell repertoires in COVID-19. Overall study context: Acute-phase and convalescent COVID-19 samples originated in the United States, Italy and Spain. In each case, the material was cDNA or gDNA derived from T cells, B-cell-depleted T cells, or PBMCs.

As processed by the authors: Reference gene primer amplification yielded estimated nucleated cell counts. Generated by immunoSEQ multiplex PCR, the TCRdb table keeps only in-frame clones and is missing some. V, J and clone size are those of that table, while D and trimming were read from the DNA. The sample yields about 71,000 clones, about 88% seen once. This TCR was recovered from a man aged 45-60 years with active COVID-19. Source material: peripheral blood.

CDR3 amino acids: CSVPSGGNEQFF. The CDR3 nucleotides read TGCAGCGTTCCCTCAGGGGGGAATGAGCAGTTCTTC. J is TRBJ2-1 and V is TRBV29-1; possibly TRBD1 for D (7 bases). Germline V gene sequence: CDR1 SQVTM, CDR2 ANQGSEA. The CDR3 is 12 amino acids. V lost 5 bases and J 7 bases, leaving 12 bases between the germline ends.